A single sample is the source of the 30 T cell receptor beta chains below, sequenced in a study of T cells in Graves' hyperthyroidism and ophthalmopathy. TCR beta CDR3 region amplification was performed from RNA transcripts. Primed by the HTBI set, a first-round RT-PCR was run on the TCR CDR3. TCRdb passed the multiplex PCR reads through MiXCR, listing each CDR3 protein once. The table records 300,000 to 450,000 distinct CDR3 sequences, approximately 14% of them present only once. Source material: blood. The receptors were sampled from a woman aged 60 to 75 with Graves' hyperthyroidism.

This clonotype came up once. The CDR3 sequence is CASSMTSPTGELFF. CDR3 nucleotide sequence: TGTGCCAGTAGTATGACTAGCCCCACCGGGGAGCTGTTTTTT. The chain employs TRBV19 and TRBJ2-2; 7 bases align to TRBD2. Germline CDR1 LNHDA, CDR2 SQIVND (reference sequence). This CDR3 contains 14 residues. V shed 3 bases, J shed 4 bases, and the junction held 2 bases outside the gene matches. Filled out from reference TRBV19 and TRBJ2-2, the complete variable domain reads DGGITQSPKYLFRKEGQNVTLSCEQNLNHDAMYWYRQDPGQGLRLIYYSQIVNDFQKGDIAEGYSVSREKKESFPLTVTSAQKNPTAFYLCASSMTSPTGELFFGEGSRLTVL.

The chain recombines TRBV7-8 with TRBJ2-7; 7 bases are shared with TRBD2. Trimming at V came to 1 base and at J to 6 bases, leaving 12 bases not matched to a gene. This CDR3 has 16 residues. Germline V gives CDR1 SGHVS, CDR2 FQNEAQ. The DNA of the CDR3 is TGTGCCAGCAGCTTAGTGGGAGCGGGGCTCGCGTCCGAGCAGTACTTC. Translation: CASSLVGAGLASEQYF.

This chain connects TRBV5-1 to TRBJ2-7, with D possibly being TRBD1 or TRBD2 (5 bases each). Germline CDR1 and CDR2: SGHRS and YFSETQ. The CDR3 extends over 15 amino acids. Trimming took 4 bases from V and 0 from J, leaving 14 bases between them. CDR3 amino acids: CASSRDGTSSYEQYF. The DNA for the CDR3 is TGCGCCAGCAGCCGGGACGGAACAAGCTCCTACGAGCAGTACTTC.

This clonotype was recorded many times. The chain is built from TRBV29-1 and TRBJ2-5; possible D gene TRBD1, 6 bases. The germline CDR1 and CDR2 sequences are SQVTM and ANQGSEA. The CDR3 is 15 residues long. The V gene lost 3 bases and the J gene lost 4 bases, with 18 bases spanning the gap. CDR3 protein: CSVDWGAGERETQYF. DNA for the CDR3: TGCAGCGTTGACTGGGGAGCAGGGGAGCGAGAGACCCAGTACTTC.

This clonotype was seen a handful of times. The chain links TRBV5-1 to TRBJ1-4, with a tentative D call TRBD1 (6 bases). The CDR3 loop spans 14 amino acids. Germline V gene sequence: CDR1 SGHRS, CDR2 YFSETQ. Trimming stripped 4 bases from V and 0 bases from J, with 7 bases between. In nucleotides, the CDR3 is TGCGCCAGCAGCCGGGACACAACTAATGAAAAACTGTTTTTT. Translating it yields CASSRDTTNEKLFF.

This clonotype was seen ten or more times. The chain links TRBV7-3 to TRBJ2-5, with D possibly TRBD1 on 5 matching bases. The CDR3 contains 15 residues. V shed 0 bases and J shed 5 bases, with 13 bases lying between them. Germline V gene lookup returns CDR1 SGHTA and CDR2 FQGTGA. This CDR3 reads CASSLTGLQGETQYF. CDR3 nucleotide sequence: TGTGCCAGCAGCTTAACGGGGCTCCAGGGCGAGACCCAGTACTTC.

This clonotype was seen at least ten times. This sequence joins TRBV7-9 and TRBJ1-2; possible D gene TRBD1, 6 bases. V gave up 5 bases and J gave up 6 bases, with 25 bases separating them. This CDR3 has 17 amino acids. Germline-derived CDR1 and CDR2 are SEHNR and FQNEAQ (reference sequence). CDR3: CASSRVGIDRTANGYTF. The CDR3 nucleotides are TGTGCCAGCAGCCGTGTGGGGATTGACAGGACAGCCAATGGCTACACCTTC.

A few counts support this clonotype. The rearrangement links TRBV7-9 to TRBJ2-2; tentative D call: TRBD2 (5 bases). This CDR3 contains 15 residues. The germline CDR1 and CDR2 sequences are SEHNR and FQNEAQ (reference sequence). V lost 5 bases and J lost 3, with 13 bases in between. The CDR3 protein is CASSPPGGHTGELFF. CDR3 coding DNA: TGTGCCAGCAGCCCCCCTGGAGGCCACACCGGGGAGCTGTTTTTT. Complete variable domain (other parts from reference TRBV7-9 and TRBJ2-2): DTGVSQNPRHKITKRGQNVTFRCDPISEHNRLYWYRQTLGQGPEFLTYFQNEAQLEKSRLLSDRFSAERPKGSFSTLEIQRTEQGDSAMYLCASSPPGGHTGELFFGEGSRLTVL.

The CDR3 DNA reads as TGCAGTGCTAGCTCCTGGACTAGCTACACAGATACGCAGTATTTT. It specifies CSASSWTSYTDTQYF. The chain has TRBV20-1 and TRBJ2-3, with TRBD2 matching 8 bases. V lost 3 bases and J lost 2; bases outside the gene matches: 7. This CDR3 spans 15 amino acids. CDR1 DFQATT and CDR2 SNEGSKA come from the germline V gene (reference sequence).

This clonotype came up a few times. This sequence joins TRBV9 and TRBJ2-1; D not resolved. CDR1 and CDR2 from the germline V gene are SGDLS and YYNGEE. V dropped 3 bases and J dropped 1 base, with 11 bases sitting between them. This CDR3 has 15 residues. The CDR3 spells CASSAFSQSYNEQFF. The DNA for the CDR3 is TGTGCCAGCAGCGCATTTTCTCAGTCCTACAATGAGCAGTTCTTC.

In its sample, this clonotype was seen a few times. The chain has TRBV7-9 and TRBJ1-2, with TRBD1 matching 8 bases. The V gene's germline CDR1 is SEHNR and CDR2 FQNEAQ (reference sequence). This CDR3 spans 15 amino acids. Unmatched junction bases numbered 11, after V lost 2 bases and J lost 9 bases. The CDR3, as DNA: TGTGCCAGCAGCTTAACCCCCGACAGGGGCAGCAGCTACACCTTC. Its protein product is CASSLTPDRGSSYTF.

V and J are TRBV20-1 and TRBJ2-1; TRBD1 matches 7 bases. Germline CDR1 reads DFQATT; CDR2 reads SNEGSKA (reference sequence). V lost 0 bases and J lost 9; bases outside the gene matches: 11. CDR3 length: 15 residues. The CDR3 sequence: CSARDPRNRGIEQFF. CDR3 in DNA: TGCAGTGCTAGAGATCCAAGAAACAGGGGTATTGAGCAGTTCTTC.

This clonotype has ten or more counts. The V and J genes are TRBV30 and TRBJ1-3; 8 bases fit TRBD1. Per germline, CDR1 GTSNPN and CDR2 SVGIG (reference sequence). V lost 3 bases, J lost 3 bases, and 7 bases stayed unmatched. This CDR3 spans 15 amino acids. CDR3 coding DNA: TGTGCCTGGAGCCCGAAACAGGGGGTTGGAAACACCATATATTTT. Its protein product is CAWSPKQGVGNTIYF.

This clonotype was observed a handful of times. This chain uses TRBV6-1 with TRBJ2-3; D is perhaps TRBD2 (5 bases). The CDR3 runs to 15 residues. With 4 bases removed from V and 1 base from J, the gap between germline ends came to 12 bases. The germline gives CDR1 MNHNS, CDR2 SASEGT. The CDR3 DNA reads TGTGCCAGCAGTGCCCCTAGCATTGGCACAGATACGCAGTATTTT. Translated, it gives CASSAPSIGTDTQYF.

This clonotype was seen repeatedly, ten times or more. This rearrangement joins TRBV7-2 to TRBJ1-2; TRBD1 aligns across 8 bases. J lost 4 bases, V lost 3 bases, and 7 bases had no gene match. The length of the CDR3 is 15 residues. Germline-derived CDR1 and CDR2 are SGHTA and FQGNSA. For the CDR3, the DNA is TGTGCCAGCAGCTTGGGTGGGGGACAGGCCTATGGCTACACCTTC. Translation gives CASSLGGGQAYGYTF.

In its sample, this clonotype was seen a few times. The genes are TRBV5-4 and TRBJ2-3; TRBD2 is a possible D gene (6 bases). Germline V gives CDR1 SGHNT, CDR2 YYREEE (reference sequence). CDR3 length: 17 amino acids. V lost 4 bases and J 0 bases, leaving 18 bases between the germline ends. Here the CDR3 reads CASSPVRTTDSTDTQYF. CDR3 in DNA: TGTGCCAGCAGCCCCGTACGGACTACCGATAGCACAGATACGCAGTATTTT.

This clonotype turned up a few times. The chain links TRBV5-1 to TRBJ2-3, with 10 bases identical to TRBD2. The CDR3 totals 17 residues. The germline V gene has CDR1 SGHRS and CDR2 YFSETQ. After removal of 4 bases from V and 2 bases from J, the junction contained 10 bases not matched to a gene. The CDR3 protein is CASSPTSGYTDTDTQYF. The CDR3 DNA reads TGCGCCAGCAGCCCGACTAGCGGGTACACAGACACAGATACGCAGTATTTT.

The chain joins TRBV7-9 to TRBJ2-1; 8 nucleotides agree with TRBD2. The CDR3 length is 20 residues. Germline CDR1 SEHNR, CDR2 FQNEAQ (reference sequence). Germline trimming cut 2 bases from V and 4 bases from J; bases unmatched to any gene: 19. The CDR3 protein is CASSLPFAGGLALAYNEQFF. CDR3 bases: TGTGCCAGCAGCTTACCTTTTGCGGGAGGCTTGGCCTTGGCGTACAATGAGCAGTTCTTC.

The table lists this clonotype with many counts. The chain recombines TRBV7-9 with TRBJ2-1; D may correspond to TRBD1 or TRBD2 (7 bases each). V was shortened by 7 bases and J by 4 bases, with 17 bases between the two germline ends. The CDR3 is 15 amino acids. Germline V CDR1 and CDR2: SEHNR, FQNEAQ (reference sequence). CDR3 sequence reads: CASTLGGTEYNEQFF. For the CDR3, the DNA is TGTGCCAGCACCCTGGGGGGGACAGAGTACAATGAGCAGTTCTTC. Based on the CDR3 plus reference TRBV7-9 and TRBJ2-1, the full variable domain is DTGVSQNPRHKITKRGQNVTFRCDPISEHNRLYWYRQTLGQGPEFLTYFQNEAQLEKSRLLSDRFSAERPKGSFSTLEIQRTEQGDSAMYLCASTLGGTEYNEQFFGPGTRLTVL.

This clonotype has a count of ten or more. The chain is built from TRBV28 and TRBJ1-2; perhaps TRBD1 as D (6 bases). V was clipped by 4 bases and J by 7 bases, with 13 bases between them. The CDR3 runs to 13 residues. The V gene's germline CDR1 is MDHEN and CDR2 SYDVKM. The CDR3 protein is CASSWDKTGGYTF. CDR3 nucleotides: TGTGCCAGCAGTTGGGACAAGACGGGTGGCTACACCTTC.

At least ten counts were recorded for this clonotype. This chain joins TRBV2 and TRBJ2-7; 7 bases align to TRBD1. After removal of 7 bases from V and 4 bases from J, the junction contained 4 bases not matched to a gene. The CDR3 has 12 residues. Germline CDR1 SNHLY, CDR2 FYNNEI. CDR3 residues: CASTDREYEQYF. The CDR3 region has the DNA TGTGCCAGCACCGACAGGGAGTACGAGCAGTACTTC. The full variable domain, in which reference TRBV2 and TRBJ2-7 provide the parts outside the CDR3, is EPEVTQTPSHQVTQMGQEVILRCVPISNHLYFYWYRQILGQKVEFLVSFYNNEISEKSEIFDDQFSVERPDGSNFTLKIRSTKLEDSAMYFCASTDREYEQYFGPGTRLTVT.

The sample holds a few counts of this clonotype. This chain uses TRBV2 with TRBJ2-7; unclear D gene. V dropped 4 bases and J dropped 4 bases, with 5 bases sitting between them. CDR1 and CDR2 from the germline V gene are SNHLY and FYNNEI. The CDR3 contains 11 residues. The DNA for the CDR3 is TGTGCCAGCAGTGGGGAATACGAGCAGTACTTC. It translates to CASSGEYEQYF.

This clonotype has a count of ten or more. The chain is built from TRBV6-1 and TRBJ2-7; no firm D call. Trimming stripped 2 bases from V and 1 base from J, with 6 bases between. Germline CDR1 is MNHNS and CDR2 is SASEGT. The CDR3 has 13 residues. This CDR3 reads CASSEHRSYEQYF. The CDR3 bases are TGTGCCAGCAGTGAACATAGGTCCTACGAGCAGTACTTC.

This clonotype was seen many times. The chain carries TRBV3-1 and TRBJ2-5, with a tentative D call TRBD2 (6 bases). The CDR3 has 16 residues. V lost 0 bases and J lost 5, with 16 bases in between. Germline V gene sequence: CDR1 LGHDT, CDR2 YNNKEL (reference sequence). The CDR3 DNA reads TGTGCCAGCAGCCAAGAGGCGGGACCGCACATGGAGACCCAGTACTTC. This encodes CASSQEAGPHMETQYF.

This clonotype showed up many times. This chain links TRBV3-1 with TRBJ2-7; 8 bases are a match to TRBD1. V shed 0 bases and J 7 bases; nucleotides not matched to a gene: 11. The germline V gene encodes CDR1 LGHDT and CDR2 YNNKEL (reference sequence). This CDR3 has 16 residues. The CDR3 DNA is TGTGCCAGCAGCCAAGATTACAGGCAGGGGGCAGGGGAGCAGTACTTC. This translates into CASSQDYRQGAGEQYF.

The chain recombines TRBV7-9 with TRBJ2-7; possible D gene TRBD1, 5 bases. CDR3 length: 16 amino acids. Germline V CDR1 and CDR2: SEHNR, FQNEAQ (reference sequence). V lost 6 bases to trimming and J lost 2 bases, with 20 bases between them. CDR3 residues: CASSHTPMRQTYEQYF. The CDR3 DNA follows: TGTGCCAGCAGTCACACACCCATGCGACAGACCTACGAGCAGTACTTC. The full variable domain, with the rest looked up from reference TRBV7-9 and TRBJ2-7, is DTGVSQNPRHKITKRGQNVTFRCDPISEHNRLYWYRQTLGQGPEFLTYFQNEAQLEKSRLLSDRFSAERPKGSFSTLEIQRTEQGDSAMYLCASSHTPMRQTYEQYFGPGTRLTVT.

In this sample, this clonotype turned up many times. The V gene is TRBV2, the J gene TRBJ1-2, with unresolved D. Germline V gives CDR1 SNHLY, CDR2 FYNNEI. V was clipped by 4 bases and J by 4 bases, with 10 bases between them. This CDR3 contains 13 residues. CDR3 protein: CASSGVSGYGYTF. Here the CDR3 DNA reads TGTGCCAGCAGTGGCGTTTCAGGCTATGGCTACACCTTC.

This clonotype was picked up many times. The CDR3 region has the DNA TGTGCCAGCACCAAACTAGAGGCAGATACGCAGTATTTT. Translated, it gives CASTKLEADTQYF. This chain connects TRBV12-3 or TRBV12-4 to TRBJ2-3, with D possibly being TRBD2 (5 bases). V was clipped by 7 bases and J by 4 bases, with 12 bases between them. The CDR3 totals 13 residues.

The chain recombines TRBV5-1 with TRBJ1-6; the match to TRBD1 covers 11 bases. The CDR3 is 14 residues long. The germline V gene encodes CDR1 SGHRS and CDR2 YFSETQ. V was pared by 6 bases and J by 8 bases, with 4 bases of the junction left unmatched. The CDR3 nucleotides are TGCGCCAGCAACGTGGGACAGGGGGATTCACCCCTCCACTTT. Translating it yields CASNVGQGDSPLHF.

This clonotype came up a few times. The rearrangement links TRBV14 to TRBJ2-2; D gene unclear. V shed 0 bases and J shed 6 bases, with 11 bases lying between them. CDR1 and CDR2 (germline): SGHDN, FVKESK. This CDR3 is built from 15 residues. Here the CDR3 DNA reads TGTGCCAGCAGCCAAGACTTCGGGTTGGCCGGGGAGCTGTTTTTT. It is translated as CASSQDFGLAGELFF.